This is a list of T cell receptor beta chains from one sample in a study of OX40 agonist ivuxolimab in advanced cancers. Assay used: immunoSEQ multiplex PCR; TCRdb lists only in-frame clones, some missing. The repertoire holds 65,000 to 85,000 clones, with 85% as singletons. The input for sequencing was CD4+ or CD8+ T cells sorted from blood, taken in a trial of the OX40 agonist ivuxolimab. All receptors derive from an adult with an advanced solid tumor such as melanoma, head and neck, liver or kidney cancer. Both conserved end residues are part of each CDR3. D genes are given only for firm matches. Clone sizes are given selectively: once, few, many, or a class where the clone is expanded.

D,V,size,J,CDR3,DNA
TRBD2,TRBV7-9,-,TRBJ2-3,CASSLGEAGGFTDTQYF,TGTGCCAGCAGCTTAGGTGAAGCGGGAGGATTCACAGATACGCAGTATTTT
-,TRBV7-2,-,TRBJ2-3,CASSSPGTDTQYF,TGTGCCAGCAGCTCCCCGGGAACAGATACGCAGTATTTT
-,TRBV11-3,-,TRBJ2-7,CASSLELEGSYEQYF,TGTGCCAGCAGCTTAGAGTTAGAGGGGTCCTACGAGCAGTACTTC
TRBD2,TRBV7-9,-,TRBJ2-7,CASSSAGTTYYEQYF,TGTGCCAGCAGCTCGGCCGGGACTACCTACTACGAGCAGTACTTC
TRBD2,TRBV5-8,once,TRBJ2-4,CASSGRLAGAPNIQYF,TGTGCCAGCAGCGGACGACTAGCGGGAGCTCCAAACATTCAGTACTTC
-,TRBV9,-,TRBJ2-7,CASSVGVSSYEQYF,TGTGCCAGCAGCGTAGGGGTGAGCTCCTACGAGCAGTACTTC
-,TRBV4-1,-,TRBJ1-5,CASSPSGFNQPQHF,TGCGCCAGCAGCCCATCGGGGTTTAATCAGCCCCAGCATTTT
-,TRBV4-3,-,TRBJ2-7,CASSQGSYEQYF,TGCGCCAGCAGCCAAGGCTCCTACGAGCAGTACTTC
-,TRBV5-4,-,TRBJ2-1,CASRAGGTTDYNEQFF,TGTGCCAGCAGAGCTGGGGGAACAACAGATTACAATGAGCAGTTCTTC
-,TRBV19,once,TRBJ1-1,CASSIVASDTEAFF,TGTGCCAGTAGTATAGTGGCATCGGACACTGAAGCTTTCTTT
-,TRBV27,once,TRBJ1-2,CASSLLSSVGLYGYTF,TGTGCCAGCAGTCTTCTCTCGTCCGTGGGCCTCTATGGCTACACCTTC
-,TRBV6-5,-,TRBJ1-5,CASSRVHFSNQPQHF,TGTGCCAGCAGTCGGGTCCACTTTAGCAATCAGCCCCAGCATTTT
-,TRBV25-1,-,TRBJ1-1,CASSKAFF,TGTGCCAGCAGCAAAGCTTTCTTT
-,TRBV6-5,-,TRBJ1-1,CASRVQANTEAFF,TGTGCCAGCAGAGTACAGGCGAACACTGAAGCTTTCTTT
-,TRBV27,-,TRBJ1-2,CASRRGLNYGYTF,TGTGCCAGCCGTAGGGGCCTTAACTATGGCTACACCTTC
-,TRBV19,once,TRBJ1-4,CASSLRGELFF,TGTGCCAGTAGCCTCCGGGGGGAACTGTTTTTT
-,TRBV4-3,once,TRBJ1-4,CASSQDTGPSTNEKLFF,TGCGCCAGCAGCCAAGATACGGGACCGTCAACTAATGAAAAACTGTTTTTT
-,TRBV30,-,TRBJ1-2,CAWSVLTPYGYTF,TGTGCCTGGAGTGTACTGACTCCCTATGGCTACACCTTC
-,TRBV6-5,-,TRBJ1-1,CASTEWTEAFF,TGTGCCAGCACCGAGTGGACAGAAGCTTTCTTT
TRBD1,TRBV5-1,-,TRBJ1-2,CASSLGDRANYGYTF,TGCGCCAGCAGCTTGGGGGACAGGGCTAACTATGGCTACACCTTC
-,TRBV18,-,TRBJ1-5,CASSGNRVGGNQPQHF,TGTGCCAGCTCAGGAAACAGGGTGGGCGGCAATCAGCCCCAGCATTTT
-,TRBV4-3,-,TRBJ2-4,CASSQVATAPNIQYF,TGCGCCAGCAGCCAAGTAGCGACGGCTCCAAACATTCAGTACTTC
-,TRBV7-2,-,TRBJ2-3,CAGSLSGVADTQYF,TGTGCCGGATCTTTGTCGGGAGTAGCAGATACGCAGTATTTT
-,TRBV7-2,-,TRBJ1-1,CASSLAWKVNTEAFF,TGTGCCAGCAGCTTAGCGTGGAAGGTTAACACTGAAGCTTTCTTT
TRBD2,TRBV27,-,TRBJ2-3,CASSLVSGGADGDTQYF,TGTGCCAGCAGTTTAGTTAGCGGGGGGGCCGATGGGGATACGCAGTATTTT
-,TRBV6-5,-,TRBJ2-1,CASSLFRGQDEQFF,TGTGCCAGCAGTTTGTTCAGGGGCCAGGATGAGCAGTTCTTC
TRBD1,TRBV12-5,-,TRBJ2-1,CASGLGTWGSTGSNEQFF,TGTGCTAGTGGTTTGGGAACTTGGGGTTCGACAGGGTCAAATGAGCAGTTCTTC
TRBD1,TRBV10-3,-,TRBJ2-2,CAIRGTASNTGELFF,TGTGCCATCAGAGGGACAGCCAGTAACACCGGGGAGCTGTTTTTT
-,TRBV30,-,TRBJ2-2,CAFSDLNTGELFF,TGTGCCTTTTCGGACCTCAACACCGGGGAGCTGTTTTTT
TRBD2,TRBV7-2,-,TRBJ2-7,CASSLVAGVPLEQYF,TGTGCCAGCAGCTTAGTGGCGGGAGTTCCCCTCGAGCAGTACTTC
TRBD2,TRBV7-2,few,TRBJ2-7,CASSPIGSGRYEQYF,TGTGCCAGCAGCCCCATCGGTAGCGGGAGATACGAGCAGTACTTC
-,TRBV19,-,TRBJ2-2,CASSIGSGTNTGELFF,TGTGCCAGTAGTATAGGTTCCGGAACGAACACCGGGGAGCTGTTTTTT
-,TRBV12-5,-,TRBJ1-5,CASGFFQPQHF,TGTGCTAGTGGTTTCTTCCAGCCCCAGCATTTT
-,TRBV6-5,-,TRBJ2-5,CASSYQYLQYF,TGTGCCAGCAGCTACCAGTACCTCCAGTACTTC
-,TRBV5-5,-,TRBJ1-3,CASSLVYDSGNTIYF,TGTGCCAGCAGCTTGGTATATGACTCTGGAAACACCATATATTTT
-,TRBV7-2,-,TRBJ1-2,CASSLDGFGGYTF,TGTGCCAGCAGCTTAGACGGGTTCGGTGGCTACACCTTC
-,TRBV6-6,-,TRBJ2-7,CASSYAGPSYEQYF,TGTGCCAGCAGTTACGCGGGGCCCTCCTACGAGCAGTACTTC
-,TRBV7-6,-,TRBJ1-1,CASSPSLAQDTEAFF,TGTGCCAGCAGCCCCTCACTCGCTCAGGACACTGAAGCTTTCTTT
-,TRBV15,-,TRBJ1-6,CATSRDKGNNSPLHF,TGTGCCACCAGCAGAGACAAGGGTAACAATTCACCCCTCCACTTT
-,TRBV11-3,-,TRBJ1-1,CASSTGWNTEAFF,TGTGCCAGCAGCACAGGGTGGAACACTGAAGCTTTCTTT
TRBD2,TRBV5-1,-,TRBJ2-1,CASSLQLAGVNEQFF,TGCGCCAGCAGCTTGCAATTAGCGGGAGTCAATGAGCAGTTCTTC
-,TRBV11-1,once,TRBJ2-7,CASSLGPKETYEQYF,TGTGCCAGCAGCTTAGGGCCAAAGGAAACCTACGAGCAGTACTTC
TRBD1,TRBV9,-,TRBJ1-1,CASSGDRQGARNTEAFF,TGTGCCAGCAGCGGAGACCGACAGGGGGCGAGGAACACTGAAGCTTTCTTT
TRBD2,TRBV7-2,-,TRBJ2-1,CASSFRGLAGPLSYNEQFF,TGTGCCAGCAGCTTCCGAGGGCTAGCGGGGCCCCTCTCCTACAATGAGCAGTTCTTC
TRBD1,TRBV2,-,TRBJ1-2,CASSTDRLYGYTF,TGTGCCAGCAGTACGGACAGGCTCTATGGCTACACCTTC
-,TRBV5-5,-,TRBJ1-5,CASSPRRGKDQPQHF,TGTGCCAGCAGCCCGAGGCGAGGGAAGGATCAGCCCCAGCATTTT
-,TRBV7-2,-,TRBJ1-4,CASSLEHSAGGLFF,TGTGCCAGCAGCTTAGAGCACTCTGCGGGTGGACTGTTTTTT
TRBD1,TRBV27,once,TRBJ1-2,CARDSRGYTF,TGTGCGAGGGACAGTCGCGGCTACACCTTC
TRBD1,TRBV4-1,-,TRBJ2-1,CASSQDWDRGNEQFF,TGCGCCAGCAGCCAAGACTGGGACAGAGGCAATGAGCAGTTCTTC
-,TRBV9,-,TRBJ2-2,CASSVKRGANTGELFF,TGTGCCAGCAGCGTAAAAAGGGGAGCGAACACCGGGGAGCTGTTTTTT
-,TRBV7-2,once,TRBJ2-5,CASSITWGTQYF,TGTGCCAGCAGTATAACCTGGGGGACCCAGTACTTC
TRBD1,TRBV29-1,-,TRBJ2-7,CSVEDPGGNVGEQYF,TGCAGCGTTGAAGATCCAGGGGGCAACGTCGGCGAGCAGTACTTC
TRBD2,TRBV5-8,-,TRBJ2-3,CASSPGTSGRVNTQYF,TGTGCCAGCAGCCCGGGGACTAGCGGGAGAGTGAATACGCAGTATTTT
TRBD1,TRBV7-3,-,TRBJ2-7,CASSLTGGRYEQYF,TGTGCCAGCAGCTTGACAGGGGGCCGGTACGAGCAGTACTTC
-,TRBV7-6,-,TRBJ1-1,CASSYSQLGRDEAFF,TGTGCCAGCAGTTATAGTCAGCTGGGACGGGATGAAGCTTTCTTT